This T cell receptor (beta chain) was captured by sequencing in a study of blood T cell repertoires in COVID-19. Overall study: Samples of COVID-19 (acute and convalescent) were obtained from the United States, Italy and Spain.

As processed by the authors: Amplification from reference gene primers served as the basis for estimated nucleated cell counts. The table came from immunoSEQ multiplex PCR; TCRdb's copy has only in-frame clones and leaves some out. The DNA gave D and trimming, while V, J and clone size come from that table. The sample carries about 240,000 clones, more than 75% recorded once. This study enrolled people aged about 18 to 100 from about two dozen US geographic areas. Germline CDR1 is SGHRS and CDR2 is YFSETQ. There are 13 residues in the CDR3. V was cut by 0 bases and J by 10 bases, with 13 bases left in between.

The chain joins TRBV5-1 to TRBJ1-1; D uncertain. This sequence was found in a woman in her thirties or forties with acute COVID-19. The sequencing sample was made of PBMCs or T cells enriched from blood (not recorded which). CDR3 sequence: CASSLVSGFGAFF. The CDR3 nucleotides are TGCGCCAGCAGCTTGGTCTCGGGTTTTGGAGCTTTCTTT.